This T cell receptor beta chain comes out of a study of shared clonotypes between healthy human individuals. General study points: What naive subsets generally showed was a larger estimated richness than memory subsets showed. For sorted subsets, rarefaction showed incomplete sequencing despite large depth. When naive CD4 clonotypes were compared across a few donors, approximately 5% were shared.

Original handling: Because ImmunoSEQ provided only junction sequences with no quality scores, the filtering differed. Profiled with immunoSEQ multiplex PCR; TCRdb holds only in-frame clones, not every one. That table supplies the V and J calls and clone size; D and trimming were determined from the DNA. This table has around 940,000 clones, around three quarters appearing once. Regarding this clone: As yet, its antigen is unknown.

Germline lookup yields CDR1 LNHDA and CDR2 SQIVND (reference sequence). The ends lost 6 bases at V and 3 bases at J; junction bases unmatched: 11. The CDR3 is made up of 18 amino acids. This receptor was obtained from a man aged 18 to 30 in good health. The chain is built from TRBV19 and TRBJ2-6; TRBD1 aligns across 10 bases. The source material was memory CD4+ T cells sorted from blood. Subset meaning: CD45RA-negative fraction. The CDR3 coding sequence is TGTGCCAGTAGCCCAGGGGACAGGGGCTTAGGTGGGGCCAACGTCCTGACTTTC. Amino acid sequence: CASSPGDRGLGGANVLTF.